These 14 T cell receptor beta chains originate from one sample sequenced in a study of blood T cell repertoires in COVID-19. Generated by immunoSEQ multiplex PCR, the TCRdb table keeps only in-frame clones and is missing some. The table lists approximately 240,000 clones, around nine tenths of them singletons, with 1.5% to 2% in the top ten. What was sequenced was PBMCs or T cells enriched from blood (not recorded which). Receptors originate from a woman younger than 30 who had recovered from COVID-19.

The CDR3 protein is CASSLGTGGNTDTQYF. In nucleotides, the CDR3 is TGTGCCAGCAGTTTAGGGACAGGGGGAAACACAGATACGCAGTATTTT. This chain links TRBV28 with TRBJ2-3; 11 bases are shared with TRBD1. The CDR3 consists of 16 residues. After removal of 2 bases from V and 2 bases from J, the junction contained 3 bases not matched to a gene. From germline, CDR1 is MDHEN and CDR2 SYDVKM.

J is TRBJ1-3 and V is TRBV6-1, with 7 bases lining up with TRBD1. Trimming removed 1 base from V and 11 bases from J; junction bases left unmatched: 23. This CDR3 spans 19 amino acids. Germline values: CDR1 MNHNS, CDR2 SASEGT. The CDR3 reads CASSEEQGSNVKGRKAIYF. CDR3 bases: TGTGCCAGCAGTGAAGAACAGGGGTCCAACGTAAAAGGGCGGAAGGCCATATATTTT.

The V call is TRBV28, the J call TRBJ1-1; 10 nucleotides line up with TRBD1. J gave up 6 bases and V 4 bases, and 17 bases lay outside the gene matches. Looked up from germline, CDR1 is MDHEN and CDR2 is SYDVKM. The CDR3 is 18 amino acids. The CDR3 DNA is TGTGCCAGCAGTTACCTCCGACAGGGGGCGCGGGGGAGCCCTGAAGCTTTCTTT. It translates to CASSYLRQGARGSPEAFF.

The chain joins TRBV18 to TRBJ2-5; D not certain. Trimming stripped 8 bases from V and 0 bases from J, with 7 bases between. This CDR3 has 12 amino acids. Germline CDR1 and CDR2: KGHSH and LQKENI. This chain's CDR3 is CASAKNQETQYF. CDR3 in DNA: TGTGCCAGCGCGAAGAACCAAGAGACCCAGTACTTC.

The DNA for the CDR3 is TGTGCCAGTATTTCCAGGGGATCTGGGGCCAACGTCCTGACTTTC. Translated: CASISRGSGANVLTF. The chain uses TRBV19 and TRBJ2-6, with a tentative D call TRBD1 (6 bases). CDR1 and CDR2 (germline): LNHDA, SQIVND (reference sequence). Trimming shortened V by 7 bases and J by 1 base, and 11 bases separated the two germline ends. The CDR3 spans 15 residues.

The rearrangement uses TRBV7-9 and TRBJ1-1; 7 bases align to TRBD1. CDR3 length equals 15 residues. The J segment lost 3 bases and the V segment lost 5 bases, leaving 9 bases of the junction unmatched. CDR1 and CDR2 from the germline V gene are SEHNR and FQNEAQ (reference sequence). CDR3 DNA: TGTGCCAGCAGCCCAGTCACAACAGGGGACACTGAAGCTTTCTTT. Translating gives CASSPVTTGDTEAFF.

The genes are TRBV2 and TRBJ1-3; D possibly corresponds to TRBD1 (6 bases). The ends were cut back, 5 bases at V and 0 bases at J, with 14 bases in the middle. Germline values: CDR1 SNHLY, CDR2 FYNNEI. There are 16 residues in the CDR3. CDR3 nucleotide sequence: TGTGCCAGCAGTTTGGACAGCCCCAACTCTGGAAACACCATATATTTT. This codes for CASSLDSPNSGNTIYF.

V gene TRBV3-1 (or the pseudogene TRBV3-2) combines with J gene TRBJ2-2; no clear D. Per the germline V gene, CDR1 is LGHDT and CDR2 is YNNKEL (reference sequence). This CDR3 comprises 15 residues. The V end lost 1 base, the J end lost 2 bases, and 8 bases lay between the germline ends. CDR3 residues: CASSQGPINTGELFF. For the CDR3, the DNA is TGTGCCAGCAGCCAAGGCCCTATCAACACCGGGGAGCTGTTTTTT.

This clone was observed a single time. V usage is TRBV3-1 (or the pseudogene TRBV3-2) and J usage is TRBJ1-2; the D is unclear. Trimming removed 4 bases from V and 3 bases from J, with 12 bases in between. The germline V gene has CDR1 LGHDT and CDR2 YNNKEL (reference sequence). The CDR3 runs 14 residues. For the CDR3, the DNA is TGTGCCAGCAGCCTACGCTGGCAGGACTATGGCTACACCTTC. This sequence encodes CASSLRWQDYGYTF.

There are a few counts of this clone. The chain combines TRBV27 with TRBJ1-1; TRBD1 matches 8 bases. V gave up 5 bases and J gave up 4 bases; unmatched junction bases: 12. Germline V gene lookup returns CDR1 MNHEY and CDR2 SMNVEV (reference sequence). The CDR3 is made up of 16 amino acids. The DNA for the CDR3 is TGTGCCAGCAGTAACCTATTTCAGGGGGCGAGCACTGAAGCTTTCTTT. Translation gives CASSNLFQGASTEAFF.

The V and J genes are TRBV7-9 and TRBJ2-5, with 7 bases identical to TRBD2. Germline assignment: CDR1 SEHNR and CDR2 FQNEAQ (reference sequence). The CDR3 totals 15 residues. Trimming cost V 5 bases and J 2 bases; bases outside gene matches: 8. CDR3 in amino acids: CASSGRGGGQETQYF. As DNA, the CDR3 is TGTGCCAGCAGCGGGAGGGGCGGGGGACAAGAGACCCAGTACTTC. The whole variable domain, filled in from reference TRBV7-9 and TRBJ2-5, reads DTGVSQNPRHKITKRGQNVTFRCDPISEHNRLYWYRQTLGQGPEFLTYFQNEAQLEKSRLLSDRFSAERPKGSFSTLEIQRTEQGDSAMYLCASSGRGGGQETQYFGPGTRLLVL.

The CDR3 coding sequence is TGTGCCAGCAGTTACTCTAGGACAGTGAATGAAGCTTTCTTT. Translating gives CASSYSRTVNEAFF. This chain links TRBV6-2 or TRBV6-3 with TRBJ1-1; maybe TRBD1 (6 bases). Germline CDR1 is MNHEY and CDR2 is SVGEGT. This CDR3 spans 14 amino acids. Trimming cost V 0 bases and J 7 bases, with 12 bases left between them.

The chain uses TRBV29-1 and TRBJ2-5; maybe TRBD2 (7 bases). The V end lost 7 bases, the J end lost 5 bases, and 8 bases lay between the germline ends. This CDR3 is 10 amino acids long. CDR1 is SQVTM, CDR2 ANQGSEA, per germline. The CDR3 DNA reads as TGCAGCGGCGGGGGCGAGACCCAGTACTTC. Translating it yields CSGGGETQYF.

V is TRBV27 and J is TRBJ1-5; D unresolved. In germline, CDR1 is MNHEY, CDR2 SMNVEV (reference sequence). This CDR3 contains 16 residues. Trimming pared 5 bases from V and 0 bases from J, leaving 14 bases between. The CDR3 region has the DNA TGTGCCAGCAGTCTAACGACAAGAAGTAGCAATCAGCCCCAGCATTTT. Protein product: CASSLTTRSSNQPQHF.